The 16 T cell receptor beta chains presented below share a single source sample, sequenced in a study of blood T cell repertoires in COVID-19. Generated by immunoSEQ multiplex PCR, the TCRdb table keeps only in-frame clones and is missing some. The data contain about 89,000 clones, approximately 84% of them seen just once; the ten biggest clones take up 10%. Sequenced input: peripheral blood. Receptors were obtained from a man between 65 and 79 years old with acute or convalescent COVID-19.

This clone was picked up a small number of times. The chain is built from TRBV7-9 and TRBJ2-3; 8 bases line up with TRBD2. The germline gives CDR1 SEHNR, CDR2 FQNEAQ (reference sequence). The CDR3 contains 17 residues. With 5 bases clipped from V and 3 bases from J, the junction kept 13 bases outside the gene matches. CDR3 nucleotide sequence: TGTGCCAGCAGCCTTACCCAAGGGACTAGGGGTACAGATACGCAGTATTTT. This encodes CASSLTQGTRGTDTQYF.

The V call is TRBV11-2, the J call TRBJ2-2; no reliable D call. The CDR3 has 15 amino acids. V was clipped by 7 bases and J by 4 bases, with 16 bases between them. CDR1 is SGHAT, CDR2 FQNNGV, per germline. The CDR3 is CASNTERVSTGELFF. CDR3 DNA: TGTGCCAGCAACACTGAACGGGTTAGCACCGGGGAGCTGTTTTTT.

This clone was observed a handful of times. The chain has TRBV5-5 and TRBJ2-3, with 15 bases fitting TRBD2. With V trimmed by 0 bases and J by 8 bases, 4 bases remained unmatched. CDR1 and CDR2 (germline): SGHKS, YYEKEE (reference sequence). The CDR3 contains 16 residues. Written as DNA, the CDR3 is TGTGCCAGCAGCTTGGAGGGACTAGCGGGAGGAGGTACGCAGTATTTT. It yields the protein CASSLEGLAGGGTQYF.

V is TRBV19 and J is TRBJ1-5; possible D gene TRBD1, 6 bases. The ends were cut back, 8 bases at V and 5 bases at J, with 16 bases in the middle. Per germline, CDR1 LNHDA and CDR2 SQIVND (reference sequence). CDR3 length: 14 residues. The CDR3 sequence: CASGLGQSDQPQHF. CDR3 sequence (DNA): TGTGCCAGTGGCCTCGGACAGAGCGATCAGCCCCAGCATTTT.

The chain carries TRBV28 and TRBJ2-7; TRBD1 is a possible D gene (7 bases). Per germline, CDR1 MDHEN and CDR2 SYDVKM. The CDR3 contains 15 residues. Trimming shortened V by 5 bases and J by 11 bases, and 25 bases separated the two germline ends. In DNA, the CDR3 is TGTGCCAGCAGTACCAGACAGGGAGGTACGAGGCGAGAGTACTTC. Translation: CASSTRQGGTRREYF.

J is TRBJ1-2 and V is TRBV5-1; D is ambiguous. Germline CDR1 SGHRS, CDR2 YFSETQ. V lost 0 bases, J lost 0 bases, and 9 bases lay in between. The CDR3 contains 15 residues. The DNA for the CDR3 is TGCGCCAGCAGCTTGGAACAGAACTCTAACTATGGCTACACCTTC. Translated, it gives CASSLEQNSNYGYTF.

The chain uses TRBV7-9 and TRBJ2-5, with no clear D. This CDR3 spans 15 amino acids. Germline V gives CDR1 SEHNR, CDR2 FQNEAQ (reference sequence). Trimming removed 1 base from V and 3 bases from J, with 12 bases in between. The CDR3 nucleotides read TGTGCCAGCAGCTTAGTTTTAGGCACTAAAGAGACCCAGTACTTC. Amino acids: CASSLVLGTKETQYF.

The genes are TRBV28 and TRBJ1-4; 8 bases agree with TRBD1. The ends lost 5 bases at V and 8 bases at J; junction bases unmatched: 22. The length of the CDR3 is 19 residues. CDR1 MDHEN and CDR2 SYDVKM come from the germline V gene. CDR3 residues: CASSKRQGLAGGNREKLFF. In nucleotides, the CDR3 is TGTGCCAGCAGTAAAAGACAGGGGTTAGCGGGTGGGAATCGGGAAAAACTGTTTTTT.

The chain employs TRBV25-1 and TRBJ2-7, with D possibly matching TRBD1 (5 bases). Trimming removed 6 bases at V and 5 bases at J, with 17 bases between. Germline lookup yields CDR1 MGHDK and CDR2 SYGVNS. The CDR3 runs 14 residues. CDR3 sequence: CASRGPLAGHEQYF. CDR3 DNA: TGTGCCAGCAGGGGGCCTTTAGCCGGTCACGAGCAGTACTTC.

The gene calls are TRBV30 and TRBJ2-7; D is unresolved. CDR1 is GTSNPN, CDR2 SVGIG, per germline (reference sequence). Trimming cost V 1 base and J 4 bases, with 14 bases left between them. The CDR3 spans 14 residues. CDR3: CAWSEAETKYEQYF. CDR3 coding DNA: TGTGCCTGGAGTGAGGCAGAAACTAAGTACGAGCAGTACTTC.

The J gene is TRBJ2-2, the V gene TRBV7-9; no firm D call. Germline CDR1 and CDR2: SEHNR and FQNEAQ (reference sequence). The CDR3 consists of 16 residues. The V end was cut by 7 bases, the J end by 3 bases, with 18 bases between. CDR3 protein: CASTHYKSGDTGELFF. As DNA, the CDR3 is TGTGCCAGCACCCACTACAAGTCGGGTGACACCGGGGAGCTGTTTTTT.

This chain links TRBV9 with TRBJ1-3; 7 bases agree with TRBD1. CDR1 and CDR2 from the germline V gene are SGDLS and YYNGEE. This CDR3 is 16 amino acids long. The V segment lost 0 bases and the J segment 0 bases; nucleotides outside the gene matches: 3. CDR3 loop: CASSVGQGVSGNTIYF. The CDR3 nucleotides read TGTGCCAGCAGCGTAGGACAGGGAGTCTCTGGAAACACCATATATTTT. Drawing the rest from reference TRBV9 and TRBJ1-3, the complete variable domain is DSGVTQTPKHLITATGQRVTLRCSPRSGDLSVYWYQQSLDQGLQFLIQYYNGEERAKGNILERFSAQQFPDLHSELNLSSLELGDSALYFCASSVGQGVSGNTIYFGEGSWLTVV.

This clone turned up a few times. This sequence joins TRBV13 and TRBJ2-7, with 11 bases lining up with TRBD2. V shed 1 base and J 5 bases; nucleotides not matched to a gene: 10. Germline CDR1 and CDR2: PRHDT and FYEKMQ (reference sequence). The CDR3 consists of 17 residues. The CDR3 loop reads CASSLEGTSGVYDEQYF. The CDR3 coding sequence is TGTGCCAGCAGCTTAGAAGGGACTAGCGGTGTCTATGACGAGCAGTACTTC.

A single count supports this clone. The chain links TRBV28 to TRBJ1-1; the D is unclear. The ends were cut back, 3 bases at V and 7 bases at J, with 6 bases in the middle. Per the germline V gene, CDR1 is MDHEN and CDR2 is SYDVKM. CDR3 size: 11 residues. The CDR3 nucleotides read TGTGCCAGCAGTTTCCAGATTGAAGCTTTCTTT. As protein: CASSFQIEAFF.

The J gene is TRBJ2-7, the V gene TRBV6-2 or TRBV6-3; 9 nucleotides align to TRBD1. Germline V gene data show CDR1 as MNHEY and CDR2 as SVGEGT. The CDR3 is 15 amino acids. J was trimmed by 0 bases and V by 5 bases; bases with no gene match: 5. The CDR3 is CASSLTGGNSYEQYF. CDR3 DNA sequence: TGTGCCAGCAGTCTAACAGGGGGCAACTCCTACGAGCAGTACTTC.

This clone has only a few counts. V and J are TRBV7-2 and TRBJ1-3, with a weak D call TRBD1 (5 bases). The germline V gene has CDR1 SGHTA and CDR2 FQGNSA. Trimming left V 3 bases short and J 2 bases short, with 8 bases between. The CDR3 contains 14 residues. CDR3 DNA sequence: TGTGCCAGCAGCTTGGGGCATCCTGGAAACACCATATATTTT. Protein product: CASSLGHPGNTIYF.